Here is one TCR beta chain with its context. Antigen unknown. The sample originates from a study of post-analysis software for immune sequencing data. Across the whole study: Relapsing-remitting, secondary progressive and progressive-relapsing forms made up the multiple sclerosis disease courses. Broader study findings: Samples made in the same batch grouped tightly together by F measure. In patients, TRBV5-6, TRBV5-1 and TRBV20-1 belonged to roughly 5 TRBV segments found more frequently than in controls.

Each TCR beta cDNA library carried unique molecular identifiers. TCRdb reprocessed the PCR reads with MiXCR, giving one entry per CDR3 protein. Among more than 450,000 distinct CDR3 sequences, 34% were seen once, and the ten largest hold under 7%. The CDR3 covers 15 residues. Germline-derived CDR1 and CDR2 are KGHSH and LQKENI. V was clipped by 2 bases and J by 5 bases; unmatched bases: 2. The clonotype was recovered from a girl aged 2 to 17 with multiple sclerosis. The V gene is TRBV18, the J gene TRBJ2-1; 11 positions match TRBD2. Sequencing was carried out using blood. CDR3 nucleotides: TGTGCCAGCTCACCATCACTAGCGGGGGACAATGAGCAGTTCTTC. Its translation: CASSPSLAGDNEQFF.